A single sample gave rise to the 25 T cell receptor beta chains below, sequenced in a study of shared clonotypes between healthy human individuals. The table came from immunoSEQ multiplex PCR; TCRdb's copy has only in-frame clones and leaves some out. The sample holds more than 2 million clones, approximately 92% seen once. Naive CD8 cells lacked CD45RO and underwent positive selection for CCR7, leaving out terminally differentiated effector memory CD45RA+ cells. Sequenced: naive CD8+ T cells from PBMCs. The source of these receptors is a man aged 18 to 30 in good health. Some clones in this sample may be carry-over from other donors' samples.

The gene calls are TRBV4-2 and TRBJ2-1, with TRBD2 matching over 9 bases. This CDR3 has 18 amino acids. CDR1 and CDR2 (germline): LGHNA, YNFKEQ. V lost 0 bases to trimming and J lost 2 bases; unmatched junction nucleotides: 8. CDR3 coding DNA: TGTGCCAGCAGCCAAGAGGGGTTGGGACTAGCAGCCTACAATGAGCAGTTCTTC. Its translation: CASSQEGLGLAAYNEQFF.

This chain uses TRBV5-6 with TRBJ2-7; D gene uncertain. The V and J ends lost 2 bases and 2 bases respectively, with 11 bases between them. CDR3 length equals 14 residues. Germline lookup yields CDR1 SGHDT and CDR2 YYEEEE. CDR3 amino acids: CASSLRLQAYEQYF. DNA for the CDR3: TGTGCCAGCAGCTTAAGACTTCAGGCCTACGAGCAGTACTTC.

V gene TRBV29-1 combines with J gene TRBJ2-5; TRBD2 matches at 7 bases. V lost 6 bases and J lost 2; bases outside the gene matches: 12. The CDR3 consists of 15 residues. Germline V gene sequence: CDR1 SQVTM, CDR2 ANQGSEA. CDR3 loop: CSVVGGLVPQETQYF. Here the CDR3 DNA reads TGCAGCGTCGTCGGGGGGTTGGTTCCACAAGAGACCCAGTACTTC.

The DNA of the CDR3 is TGTGCCAGCTCACTACCGGTGAGCGGGGAAGATACGCAGTATTTT. This gives the protein CASSLPVSGEDTQYF. The V call is TRBV18, the J call TRBJ2-3; the match to TRBD2 covers 7 bases. This CDR3 is built from 15 residues. CDR1 is KGHSH, CDR2 LQKENI, per germline. V shed 4 bases and J 5 bases; nucleotides not matched to a gene: 9.

A few counts support this clone. The chain couples TRBV6-1 to TRBJ2-1; TRBD1 agrees at 9 bases. The germline CDR1 and CDR2 sequences are MNHNS and SASEGT. The CDR3 length is 14 residues. Trimming at V came to 6 bases and at J to 4 bases, leaving 4 bases not matched to a gene. CDR3 nucleotide sequence: TGTGCCAGCAGAACCGGGACAGGGTACAATGAGCAGTTCTTC. Its translation is CASRTGTGYNEQFF.

The rearrangement links TRBV9 to TRBJ2-5; D tentatively reads TRBD1 or TRBD2 (5 bases each). CDR1 and CDR2 (germline): SGDLS, YYNGEE. CDR3 length: 15 residues. With 4 bases removed from V and 2 bases from J, the gap between germline ends came to 15 bases. The CDR3 spells CASSPRGPPQETQYF. Here the CDR3 DNA reads TGTGCCAGCAGCCCTCGGGGACCGCCACAAGAGACCCAGTACTTC.

J is TRBJ2-2 and V is TRBV19; D gene unclear. Germline assignment: CDR1 LNHDA and CDR2 SQIVND (reference sequence). This CDR3 has 12 residues. Trimming cost V 3 bases and J 8 bases, with 7 bases left between them. CDR3 in amino acids: CASSMELGELFF. The CDR3 region has the DNA TGTGCCAGTAGTATGGAGTTGGGGGAGCTGTTTTTT.

The chain couples TRBV27 to TRBJ2-7; the D is unclear. Between the trimmed V and J ends, which lost 4 bases and 2 bases, there was a span of 9 bases. The germline V gene has CDR1 MNHEY and CDR2 SMNVEV (reference sequence). The CDR3 loop spans 13 amino acids. The CDR3 DNA reads as TGTGCCAGCAGTTGGGCTTATACCTACGAGCAGTACTTC. Amino acid sequence: CASSWAYTYEQYF.

The V and J genes are TRBV7-9 and TRBJ1-1; D is possibly TRBD1 (6 bases). The germline V and J ends were trimmed by 7 bases and 4 bases, with 10 bases remaining between them. From germline, CDR1 is SEHNR and CDR2 FQNEAQ (reference sequence). The CDR3 is 12 residues long. CDR3 protein: CASNRVGTEAFF. The CDR3 DNA is TGTGCCAGCAACAGGGTGGGCACTGAAGCTTTCTTT.

The rearrangement links TRBV15 to TRBJ2-3; D is ambiguous. Trimming pared 5 bases from V and 0 bases from J, leaving 6 bases between. This CDR3 has 13 residues. The germline V gene encodes CDR1 LNHNV and CDR2 YYDKDF (reference sequence). CDR3 bases: TGTGCCACCAGCCTGACTAGCACAGATACGCAGTATTTT. This gives the protein CATSLTSTDTQYF.

The chain is built from TRBV6-1 and TRBJ2-7; D may be TRBD1 or TRBD2 (5 bases each). The CDR3 length is 17 residues. Germline CDR1 MNHNS, CDR2 SASEGT. Trimming took off 2 bases at V and 5 bases at J, with 22 bases between the two ends. CDR3 nucleotides: TGTGCCAGCAGTGAATATGGCGTGGCAGGGAGAAGGGACGAGCAGTACTTC. Translating it yields CASSEYGVAGRRDEQYF.

This chain links TRBV7-9 with TRBJ2-1, with 7 positions matching TRBD2. CDR3 size: 17 residues. The germline gives CDR1 SEHNR, CDR2 FQNEAQ (reference sequence). V shed 4 bases, J shed 5 bases, and the junction held 14 bases outside the gene matches. The CDR3 DNA follows: TGTGCCAGCAGCTCCCTCCGGGGACTACAGACGAACAATGAGCAGTTCTTC. Its translation: CASSSLRGLQTNNEQFF.

The chain uses TRBV28 and TRBJ1-5, with D uncertain. This CDR3 is 15 amino acids long. Germline V gene sequence: CDR1 MDHEN, CDR2 SYDVKM. Trimming cost V 3 bases and J 8 bases, with 17 bases left between them. DNA for the CDR3: TGTGCCAGCAGTTTCCTCGAGGCGGTGTATGAGCCCCAGCATTTT. Residues: CASSFLEAVYEPQHF.

V usage is TRBV7-2 and J usage is TRBJ1-1, with D possibly matching TRBD1 (5 bases). Between the trimmed V and J ends, which lost 1 base and 2 bases, there was a span of 17 bases. Germline values: CDR1 SGHTA, CDR2 FQGNSA. This CDR3 has 17 amino acids. This CDR3 reads CASSLDYSAGINTEAFF. Written as DNA, the CDR3 is TGTGCCAGCAGCTTAGATTATAGTGCAGGGATAAACACTGAAGCTTTCTTT.

This CDR3 is CASSASGLLDYEQYF. The CDR3 nucleotides read TGTGCCAGCTCAGCATCGGGACTACTCGACTACGAGCAGTACTTC. V and J are TRBV18 and TRBJ2-7; 7 bases match TRBD2. The CDR3 has 15 residues. CDR1 and CDR2 from the germline V gene are KGHSH and LQKENI. V lost 5 bases to trimming and J lost 3 bases; unmatched junction nucleotides: 10.

This sequence joins TRBV2 and TRBJ2-7, with 11 bases identical to TRBD2. Unmatched junction bases numbered 23, after V lost 10 bases and J lost 3 bases. The CDR3 runs to 19 residues. Germline assignment: CDR1 SNHLY and CDR2 FYNNEI. Here the CDR3 DNA reads TGTGCCATTGTAACAACGGGCCTCAACTCTACTAGCGGGAGCTACGAGCAGTACTTC. Its protein is CAIVTTGLNSTSGSYEQYF.

The chain's CDR3 is CASAARWEDEQYF. For the CDR3, the DNA is TGTGCCAGTGCGGCCAGGTGGGAGGACGAGCAGTACTTC. This chain uses TRBV19 with TRBJ2-7, with D tentatively TRBD2 (6 bases). The CDR3 sequence is 13 residues long. V was clipped by 8 bases and J by 5 bases, with 16 bases between them. CDR1 is LNHDA and CDR2 is SQIVND in the germline V gene (reference sequence).

This clone was seen a single time. The CDR3 nucleotides read TGCGCCAGCAGCTTGGAAGTCAGCTCAAACTATGGCTACACCTTC. It specifies CASSLEVSSNYGYTF. V usage is TRBV5-1 and J usage is TRBJ1-2; D is ambiguous. Trimming left V 0 bases short and J 2 bases short, with 11 bases between. Germline assignment: CDR1 SGHRS and CDR2 YFSETQ. This CDR3 contains 15 residues.

The chain is built from TRBV18 and TRBJ2-5; 8 nucleotides align to TRBD1. Germline V CDR1 and CDR2: KGHSH, LQKENI. V was clipped by 3 bases and J by 3 bases; unmatched bases: 6. The CDR3 is made up of 15 amino acids. CDR3 DNA sequence: TGTGCCAGCTCACCGAGCAGGGGGCCGGAAGAGACCCAGTACTTC. Its translation: CASSPSRGPEETQYF.

The gene calls are TRBV10-3 and TRBJ1-1; D is unclear. V dropped 3 bases and J dropped 11 bases, with 19 bases sitting between them. The CDR3 spans 14 residues. Germline CDR1 reads ENHRY; CDR2 reads SYGVKD. The CDR3 is CAISDGIVQPWAFF. CDR3 nucleotide sequence: TGTGCCATCAGTGACGGGATCGTACAACCATGGGCTTTCTTT.

This chain uses TRBV29-1 with TRBJ2-1; possibly TRBD2 for D (6 bases). The CDR3 has 14 residues. Deletions cut 3 bases from V and 7 bases from J, with 16 bases between. Germline V gene data show CDR1 as SQVTM and CDR2 as ANQGSEA. CDR3 loop: CSVDLRYGGNEQFF. CDR3 bases: TGCAGCGTTGATCTGCGCTACGGGGGTAATGAGCAGTTCTTC.

A single count supports this clone. This chain links TRBV9 with TRBJ2-1, with 12 nucleotides matching TRBD2. With V trimmed by 3 bases and J by 6 bases, 7 bases remained unmatched. The CDR3 totals 16 residues. CDR1 is SGDLS and CDR2 is YYNGEE in the germline V gene. CDR3 region: CASSDPLAGGPNEQFF. The CDR3 DNA sequence: TGTGCCAGCAGCGACCCCCTAGCGGGAGGGCCCAATGAGCAGTTCTTC.

In regard to this clone: Additional DNA sequences in this sample encode the identical CDR3. The rearrangement uses TRBV7-9 and TRBJ2-1; D may be TRBD1 (6 bases). V dropped 5 bases and J dropped 4 bases, with 9 bases sitting between them. CDR3 length: 13 amino acids. Germline-derived CDR1 and CDR2 are SEHNR and FQNEAQ (reference sequence). CDR3 DNA sequence: TGTGCCAGCAGCCTTGGACAGTACAATGAGCAGTTCTTC. This gives the protein CASSLGQYNEQFF.

CDR3 amino acids: CATSIGPSYEQYF. The CDR3 nucleotides read TGTGCCACCAGCATTGGACCTAGCTACGAGCAGTACTTC. V is TRBV15 and J is TRBJ2-7; D not certain. CDR1 is LNHNV and CDR2 is YYDKDF in the germline V gene (reference sequence). The ends were cut back, 4 bases at V and 3 bases at J, with 10 bases in the middle. The CDR3 has 13 amino acids.

The V and J genes are TRBV14 and TRBJ1-1; the D gene is possibly TRBD1 (5 bases). CDR3 length: 13 residues. Germline V gene data show CDR1 as SGHDN and CDR2 as FVKESK. The V end was cut by 4 bases, the J end by 8 bases, with 14 bases between. The CDR3 loop is CASSPRRGSEAFF. In nucleotides, the CDR3 is TGTGCCAGCAGCCCACGACGGGGCAGCGAAGCTTTCTTT.